The rows below give T cell receptor beta chains drawn from one sample of a study of cytomegalovirus exposure and HLA in healthy donors. Here immunoSEQ multiplex PCR was the method, and the copy in TCRdb shows in-frame clones only, minus some. The table has about 250,000 clones, 80% to 90% seen once; the top ten hold 2.6%. The specimen was PBMCs. The receptors come from a man younger than 30 in good health and CMV-seronegative. Both conserved end residues are part of each CDR3. The order of the fields is V gene, J gene, clone size, D gene, CDR3 DNA, CDR3 protein. The D gene is left open where the match is weak. Expanded clones are given a class, and other clones once, few, many or no size at all.

TRBV12-1	TRBJ2-3	NA	NA	TGTGCCAGCAGCCTCAGGCCTTCAGATACGCAGTATTTT	CASSLRPSDTQYF
TRBV5-1	TRBJ2-3	NA	NA	TGCGCCAGCAGCTCTCCGGGGGATACGCAGTATTTT	CASSSPGDTQYF
TRBV7-9	TRBJ2-7	NA	TRBD1	TGTGCCAGCAGCTCCCGACAGGGAAGGTTCTACGAGCAGTACTTC	CASSSRQGRFYEQYF
TRBV6-5	TRBJ2-7	NA	NA	TGTGCCAGCAGTCAGGGGATCCACGAGCAGTACTTC	CASSQGIHEQYF
TRBV4-3	TRBJ1-2	NA	NA	TGCGCCAGCAGCCAGTGGGTGGAGGATGGCTACACCTTC	CASSQWVEDGYTF
TRBV7-9	TRBJ1-4	once	NA	TGTGCCAGCAGCTCAGCCCACAGGTTATACGAAAAACTGTTTTTT	CASSSAHRLYEKLFF
TRBV5-1	TRBJ2-2	few	NA	TGCGCCAGCAGCCTCCTGAGGGAGAACACCGGGGAGCTGTTTTTT	CASSLLRENTGELFF
TRBV5-1	TRBJ1-2	NA	NA	TGCGCCAGCAGCACAAGGACAGAGGCTAACTATGGCTACACCTTC	CASSTRTEANYGYTF
TRBV6-6	TRBJ2-7	NA	TRBD2	TGTGCCAGTGGCGGGGGTTACTCCTACGAGCAGTACTTC	CASGGGYSYEQYF
TRBV10-3	TRBJ1-3	NA	TRBD1	TGTGCCACATCGGACAGGCAGAGCTCTGGAAACACCATATATTTT	CATSDRQSSGNTIYF
TRBV6-1	TRBJ2-7	NA	TRBD1	TGTGCCACCTTGGGGACAGGGAGCTCCTACGAGCAGTACTTC	CATLGTGSSYEQYF
TRBV10-3	TRBJ2-7	NA	NA	TGTGCGTTTCAACCCAGGGATAAGGACGAGCAGTACTTC	CAFQPRDKDEQYF
TRBV7-2	TRBJ2-7	few	TRBD1	TGTGCCAGCAGCCCGTCCCCGGGACAGTCCTACGAGCAGTACTTC	CASSPSPGQSYEQYF
TRBV7-2	TRBJ1-1	NA	NA	TGTGCCAGCAGCCCACAGGGAAACACTGAAGCTTTCTTT	CASSPQGNTEAFF
TRBV7-7	TRBJ2-3	NA	TRBD1	TGTGCTAGCAGCCGGGACAGGGGGGATACGCAGTATTTT	CASSRDRGDTQYF
TRBV5-1	TRBJ2-7	NA	NA	TGCGCCAGCAGCTTGAAAGGGGTCGAGCAGTACTTC	CASSLKGVEQYF
TRBV7-9	TRBJ2-3	NA	NA	TGTGCCAGCAGCGCCTCGGGGGTAGATACGCAGTATTTT	CASSASGVDTQYF
TRBV7-8	TRBJ2-5	NA	NA	TGTGCCAGCAGCAGAATTAGAGGGGCAGGGGCCATGGAGACCCAGTACTTC	CASSRIRGAGAMETQYF
TRBV9	TRBJ2-3	NA	NA	TGTGCCAGCAGCCGCCGGTCCCAGCAGTATTTT	CASSRRSQQYF
TRBV2	TRBJ1-2	few	NA	TGTGCCAGCAGTGAACAGGGGCTTGACTATGGCTACACCTTC	CASSEQGLDYGYTF
TRBV5-6	TRBJ2-2	few	TRBD1	TGTGCCAGCAGCTACCGGGACAGGGCGACCGGGGAGCTGTTTTTT	CASSYRDRATGELFF
TRBV9	TRBJ2-1	few	NA	TGTGCCAGCAGCGTAGTTGGCGGCAGCTCCTACAATGAGCAGTTCTTC	CASSVVGGSSYNEQFF
TRBV16	TRBJ1-5	NA	NA	TGTGCCAGCAGCCAATCACTCTCGGGGCAGCCCCAGCATTTT	CASSQSLSGQPQHF
TRBV4-3	TRBJ2-7	NA	TRBD1	TGCGCCAGCAGCCAGGGGACAGGGCACGAGCAGTACTTC	CASSQGTGHEQYF
TRBV27	TRBJ2-5	once	TRBD1	TGTGCCAGCAGGGACAGGGAGGACGAGACCCAGTACTTC	CASRDREDETQYF
TRBV11-2	TRBJ2-7	NA	NA	TGTGCCAGCAGCCCCGGGAAAGACGAGCAGTACTTC	CASSPGKDEQYF
TRBV5-4	TRBJ2-1	NA	TRBD1	TGTGCCAGCCAATGGGGACAGGGCATCAATGAGCAGTTCTTC	CASQWGQGINEQFF
TRBV7-8	TRBJ2-7	NA	NA	TGTGCCAGCAGCTCCATAGCGGTGAGCTCCTACGAGCAGTACTTC	CASSSIAVSSYEQYF
TRBV23-1	TRBJ2-7	NA	TRBD2	TGCGCCAGCAGCCCTACTAGCGGGAGCACCTACGAGCAGTACTTC	CASSPTSGSTYEQYF
TRBV18	TRBJ2-5	NA	NA	TGTGCCAGCTCACCAGGACAGCGGCAAGAGACCCAGTACTTC	CASSPGQRQETQYF
TRBV11-2	TRBJ2-7	once	NA	TGTGCCAGCAGCCAAGTACGGGGGTACGAGCAGTACTTC	CASSQVRGYEQYF